The present T cell receptor beta chain was sequenced within a study of chemoradiotherapy in HPV16-positive cancers. Study background: Candidate HPV-specific T-cell clones and common TCR motifs came from functional assays in a couple of HPV16-positive patients.

The assay was immunoSEQ multiplex PCR, and TCRdb's table has in-frame clones only and misses some. This repertoire shows about 24,000 clones, about 90% found once; its top ten account for more than 3.5%. Repertoires were sampled repeatedly during chemoradiotherapy. Study outcomes and limitations: Candidate HPV-specific clones and E7-related TCR motifs grew in tumor during treatment.

About this clone itself: As yet, its antigen is unknown.

This CDR3 region has 14 residues. Germline trimming cut 4 bases from V and 3 bases from J; bases unmatched to any gene: 1. Germline values: CDR1 SGHRS, CDR2 YFSETQ. This clonotype was sampled from a human donor with HPV-associated anogenital cancer. J is TRBJ2-5 and V is TRBV5-1; TRBD1 matches at 12 bases. The sample in question was blood, obtained from a patient who underwent chemoradiotherapy. CDR3 nucleotides: TGCGCCAGCAGCGGGACAGGGGGCGAAGAGACCCAGTACTTC. Protein: CASSGTGGEETQYF.